The 17 T cell receptor beta chains listed next were all sequenced from one sample in a study of blood T cell repertoires in COVID-19. Method: immunoSEQ multiplex PCR; TCRdb's copy keeps in-frame clones and lacks some. In the table there are roughly 290,000 clones, 90% of which are singletons. The sequenced sample was PBMCs or T cells enriched from blood (not recorded which). Receptor source: a young woman with acute COVID-19.

The chain combines TRBV19 with TRBJ2-2; TRBD1 aligns across 9 bases. V was pared by 5 bases and J by 3 bases, with 4 bases of the junction left unmatched. The CDR3 totals 15 residues. Germline-derived CDR1 and CDR2 are LNHDA and SQIVND (reference sequence). The DNA of the CDR3 is TGTGCCAGTAGTGGTACAGGGGGCTACACCGGGGAGCTGTTTTTT. It yields the protein CASSGTGGYTGELFF.

V is TRBV2 and J is TRBJ2-5, with TRBD2 identical over 12 bases. The CDR3 totals 15 residues. Germline assignment: CDR1 SNHLY and CDR2 FYNNEI. After removal of 6 bases from V and 5 bases from J, the junction contained 7 bases not matched to a gene. CDR3 nucleotide sequence: TGTGCCAGCAGGCCGACTAGCGGGAGCGGTGAGACCCAGTACTTC. Its translation is CASRPTSGSGETQYF.

The V gene is TRBV7-3, the J gene TRBJ2-1, with TRBD2 matching over 10 bases. This CDR3 has 15 amino acids. Germline loops: CDR1 SGHTA, CDR2 FQGTGA. J gave up 3 bases and V 5 bases, and 4 bases lay outside the gene matches. The chain's CDR3 is CASSAIAGGYNEQFF. The CDR3 coding sequence is TGTGCCAGCAGCGCCATAGCGGGAGGCTACAATGAGCAGTTCTTC.

The chain uses TRBV4-2 and TRBJ2-1; TRBD2 matches 10 bases. Germline CDR1 is LGHNA and CDR2 is YNFKEQ. With 0 bases clipped from V and 9 bases from J, the junction kept 11 bases outside the gene matches. This CDR3 has 17 amino acids. In DNA form, the CDR3 reads TGTGCCAGCAGCCAAGATGGGGGGCTAGCGGGAGCTGGTGAGCAGTTCTTC. This translates into CASSQDGGLAGAGEQFF.

The rearrangement links TRBV25-1 to TRBJ2-2; 10 nucleotides agree with TRBD1. This CDR3 contains 15 residues. Germline V CDR1 and CDR2: MGHDK, SYGVNS. J lost 6 bases, V lost 5 bases, and 6 bases had no gene match. Here the CDR3 DNA reads TGTGCCAGCAGTCCTGACAGGGGGCTAGCCGGGGAGCTGTTTTTT. Its protein is CASSPDRGLAGELFF.

The chain uses TRBV2 and TRBJ1-6; no clear D gene. V lost 0 bases and J lost 6, with 12 bases in between. CDR1 SNHLY and CDR2 FYNNEI come from the germline V gene. This CDR3 region has 16 residues. Here the CDR3 DNA reads TGTGCCAGCAGTGAAGCGCTTTTTACCAGTAATTCACCCCTCCACTTT. Protein sequence: CASSEALFTSNSPLHF.

V is TRBV5-1 and J is TRBJ1-1; D is ambiguous. The CDR3 has 14 residues. Germline CDR1 and CDR2: SGHRS and YFSETQ. The ends were cut back, 6 bases at V and 10 bases at J, with 22 bases in the middle. CDR3 loop: CASTNRGEGSSAFF. CDR3 bases: TGCGCCAGCACTAACCGGGGTGAAGGGAGTTCAGCTTTCTTT.

This sequence joins TRBV10-2 and TRBJ2-2; TRBD2 agrees at 9 bases. J lost 4 bases, V lost 4 bases, and 4 bases had no gene match. The CDR3 runs 15 residues. Germline V CDR1 and CDR2: WSHSY, SAAADI. The CDR3 region has the DNA TGCGCCAGCAGTGGAGTGCGGGAGGGCACCGGGGAGCTGTTTTTT. This encodes CASSGVREGTGELFF.

The chain recombines TRBV5-1 with TRBJ2-7, with D tentatively TRBD1 (6 bases). The germline V gene encodes CDR1 SGHRS and CDR2 YFSETQ. V gave up 2 bases and J gave up 1 base, with 7 bases separating them. The CDR3 consists of 13 residues. The CDR3 protein is CASSLTGSYEQYF. CDR3 DNA sequence: TGCGCCAGCAGCTTAACAGGGTCCTACGAGCAGTACTTC.

This clone occurred once. The V and J genes are TRBV11-2 and TRBJ1-3; D not certain. The CDR3 extends over 19 amino acids. The germline V gene encodes CDR1 SGHAT and CDR2 FQNNGV. The ends were cut back, 3 bases at V and 0 bases at J, with 21 bases in the middle. CDR3 DNA sequence: TGTGCCAGCAGCTTTTTCGGTGACTCGGCTCTGAGCTCTGGAAACACCATATATTTT. Translation: CASSFFGDSALSSGNTIYF.

This rearrangement joins TRBV5-4 to TRBJ2-1; TRBD1 matches 10 bases. Germline lookup yields CDR1 SGHNT and CDR2 YYREEE (reference sequence). V lost 4 bases and J lost 7; bases outside the gene matches: 5. The CDR3 totals 14 residues. The CDR3 DNA follows: TGTGCCAGCAGCGCGGGACAGGGGAGAAATGAGCAGTTCTTC. Translated, it gives CASSAGQGRNEQFF. Using reference TRBV5-4 and TRBJ2-1 for the parts outside the CDR3, the full variable domain is ETGVTQSPTHLIKTRGQQVTLRCSSQSGHNTVSWYQQALGQGPQFIFQYYREEENGRGNFPPRFSGLQFPNYSSELNVNALELDDSALYLCASSAGQGRNEQFFGPGTRLTVL.

This sequence joins TRBV29-1 and TRBJ1-2, with TRBD1 as a possible D gene (6 bases). The CDR3 loop spans 12 amino acids. With 7 bases removed from V and 3 bases from J, the gap between germline ends came to 12 bases. CDR1 is SQVTM, CDR2 ANQGSEA, per germline. Here the CDR3 reads CSAGDTYYGYTF. The CDR3 DNA sequence: TGCAGCGCCGGGGACACCTACTATGGCTACACCTTC.

Only a few counts were recorded for this clone. The DNA for the CDR3 is TGCGCCAGCAGCTATAGACAGGGGGCGGGCGTGTATGGCTACACCTTC. This codes for CASSYRQGAGVYGYTF. This chain connects TRBV5-1 to TRBJ1-2; 10 bases map to TRBD1. Germline V lookup: CDR1 SGHRS, CDR2 YFSETQ. V lost 3 bases to trimming and J lost 5 bases; unmatched junction nucleotides: 10. The CDR3 loop spans 16 amino acids.

The chain employs TRBV7-9 and TRBJ2-6; 9 nucleotides match TRBD1. CDR3 length equals 17 residues. With V trimmed by 6 bases and J by 3 bases, 9 bases remained unmatched. CDR1 is SEHNR, CDR2 FQNEAQ, per germline (reference sequence). CDR3: CASRKGGQGFGANVLTF. DNA for the CDR3: TGTGCCAGCAGAAAAGGGGGACAGGGTTTTGGGGCCAACGTCCTGACTTTC.

V is TRBV19 and J is TRBJ1-5; 11 nucleotides align to TRBD1. CDR1 is LNHDA and CDR2 is SQIVND in the germline V gene (reference sequence). V gave up 6 bases and J gave up 4 bases; unmatched junction bases: 5. This CDR3 is built from 15 residues. This CDR3 reads CASRGDRGMNQPQHF. In DNA, the CDR3 is TGTGCCAGTAGGGGGGACAGGGGGATGAATCAGCCCCAGCATTTT.

The V gene is TRBV7-2, the J gene TRBJ1-5; D gene unclear. V lost 4 bases, J lost 7 bases, and 11 bases lay in between. Germline values: CDR1 SGHTA, CDR2 FQGNSA. This CDR3 has 13 amino acids. In DNA, the CDR3 is TGTGCCAGCAGCTCCGATCGGGAGCAGCCCCAGCATTTT. Its translation: CASSSDREQPQHF. Drawing the rest from reference TRBV7-2 and TRBJ1-5, the complete variable domain is GAGVSQSPSNKVTEKGKDVELRCDPISGHTALYWYRQSLGQGLEFLIYFQGNSAPDKSGLPSDRFSAERTGGSVSTLTIQRTQQEDSAVYLCASSSDREQPQHFGDGTRLSIL.

The V and J genes are TRBV18 and TRBJ1-4, with D unresolved. The germline V gene encodes CDR1 KGHSH and CDR2 LQKENI. The CDR3 loop spans 13 amino acids. V lost 5 bases to trimming and J lost 8 bases, with 12 bases between them. The CDR3 sequence is CASSTNMREKLFF. The CDR3 bases are TGTGCCAGCTCAACAAACATGCGGGAAAAACTGTTTTTT.